The clone carrying this T cell receptor beta chain was detected once. With 5 bases clipped from V and 3 bases from J, the junction kept 6 bases outside the gene matches. The CDR3 has 15 residues. Germline loops: CDR1 SGHTA, CDR2 FQGNSA. The entry originates in a study of blood T cell repertoires in COVID-19. Whole-study context: Italy, Spain and the United States were the sources of the convalescent and acute COVID-19 samples.

As originally analysed: Amplification of reference gene primers was used by the study to estimate nucleated cell counts. Profiling relied on immunoSEQ multiplex PCR, and the TCRdb table lists in-frame clones only, not all of them. The V and J calls and clone size were taken over from that table, and D and trimming were inferred from the DNA. The sample holds some 250,000 clones, approximately 83% seen once. Sequencing used peripheral blood. The TCR was taken from a man aged 50 to 59 with active or convalescent COVID-19. V usage is TRBV7-2 and J usage is TRBJ2-2, with 7 bases lining up with TRBD2. CDR3 amino acids: CASSRSGVDTGELFF. The CDR3 bases are TGTGCCAGCAGCCGCAGCGGGGTCGACACCGGGGAGCTGTTTTTT.